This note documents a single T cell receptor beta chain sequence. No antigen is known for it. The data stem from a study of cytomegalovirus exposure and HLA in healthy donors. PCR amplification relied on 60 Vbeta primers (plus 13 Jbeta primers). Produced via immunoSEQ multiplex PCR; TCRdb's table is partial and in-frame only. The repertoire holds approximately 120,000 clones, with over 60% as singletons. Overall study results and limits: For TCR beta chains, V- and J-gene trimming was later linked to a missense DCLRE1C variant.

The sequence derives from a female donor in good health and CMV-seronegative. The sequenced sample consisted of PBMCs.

In DNA form, the CDR3 reads TGTGCCGCACAGATCGCGGGGGGGCCCCCCTACTACAATGAGCAGTTCTTC. This sequence encodes CAAQIAGGPPYYNEQFF. The gene calls are TRBV30 and TRBJ2-1; 9 bases fit TRBD2. CDR1 and CDR2 from the germline V gene are GTSNPN and SVGIG (reference sequence). The CDR3 has 17 residues. V shed 8 bases and J 3 bases; nucleotides not matched to a gene: 17.